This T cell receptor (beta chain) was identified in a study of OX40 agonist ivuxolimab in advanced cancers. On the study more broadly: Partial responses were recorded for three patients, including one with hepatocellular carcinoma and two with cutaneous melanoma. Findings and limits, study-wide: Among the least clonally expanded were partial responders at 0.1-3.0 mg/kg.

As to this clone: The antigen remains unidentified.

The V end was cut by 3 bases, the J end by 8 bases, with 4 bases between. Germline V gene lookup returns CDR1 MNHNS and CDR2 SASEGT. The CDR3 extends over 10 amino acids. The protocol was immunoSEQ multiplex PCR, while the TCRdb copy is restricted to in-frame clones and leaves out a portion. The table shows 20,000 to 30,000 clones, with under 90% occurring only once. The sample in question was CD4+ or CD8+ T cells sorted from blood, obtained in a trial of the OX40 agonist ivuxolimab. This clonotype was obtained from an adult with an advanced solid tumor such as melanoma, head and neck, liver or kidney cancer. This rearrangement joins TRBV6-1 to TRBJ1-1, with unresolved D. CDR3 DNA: TGTGCCAGCAGTGAGGGGGAAGCTTTCTTT. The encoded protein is CASSEGEAFF.